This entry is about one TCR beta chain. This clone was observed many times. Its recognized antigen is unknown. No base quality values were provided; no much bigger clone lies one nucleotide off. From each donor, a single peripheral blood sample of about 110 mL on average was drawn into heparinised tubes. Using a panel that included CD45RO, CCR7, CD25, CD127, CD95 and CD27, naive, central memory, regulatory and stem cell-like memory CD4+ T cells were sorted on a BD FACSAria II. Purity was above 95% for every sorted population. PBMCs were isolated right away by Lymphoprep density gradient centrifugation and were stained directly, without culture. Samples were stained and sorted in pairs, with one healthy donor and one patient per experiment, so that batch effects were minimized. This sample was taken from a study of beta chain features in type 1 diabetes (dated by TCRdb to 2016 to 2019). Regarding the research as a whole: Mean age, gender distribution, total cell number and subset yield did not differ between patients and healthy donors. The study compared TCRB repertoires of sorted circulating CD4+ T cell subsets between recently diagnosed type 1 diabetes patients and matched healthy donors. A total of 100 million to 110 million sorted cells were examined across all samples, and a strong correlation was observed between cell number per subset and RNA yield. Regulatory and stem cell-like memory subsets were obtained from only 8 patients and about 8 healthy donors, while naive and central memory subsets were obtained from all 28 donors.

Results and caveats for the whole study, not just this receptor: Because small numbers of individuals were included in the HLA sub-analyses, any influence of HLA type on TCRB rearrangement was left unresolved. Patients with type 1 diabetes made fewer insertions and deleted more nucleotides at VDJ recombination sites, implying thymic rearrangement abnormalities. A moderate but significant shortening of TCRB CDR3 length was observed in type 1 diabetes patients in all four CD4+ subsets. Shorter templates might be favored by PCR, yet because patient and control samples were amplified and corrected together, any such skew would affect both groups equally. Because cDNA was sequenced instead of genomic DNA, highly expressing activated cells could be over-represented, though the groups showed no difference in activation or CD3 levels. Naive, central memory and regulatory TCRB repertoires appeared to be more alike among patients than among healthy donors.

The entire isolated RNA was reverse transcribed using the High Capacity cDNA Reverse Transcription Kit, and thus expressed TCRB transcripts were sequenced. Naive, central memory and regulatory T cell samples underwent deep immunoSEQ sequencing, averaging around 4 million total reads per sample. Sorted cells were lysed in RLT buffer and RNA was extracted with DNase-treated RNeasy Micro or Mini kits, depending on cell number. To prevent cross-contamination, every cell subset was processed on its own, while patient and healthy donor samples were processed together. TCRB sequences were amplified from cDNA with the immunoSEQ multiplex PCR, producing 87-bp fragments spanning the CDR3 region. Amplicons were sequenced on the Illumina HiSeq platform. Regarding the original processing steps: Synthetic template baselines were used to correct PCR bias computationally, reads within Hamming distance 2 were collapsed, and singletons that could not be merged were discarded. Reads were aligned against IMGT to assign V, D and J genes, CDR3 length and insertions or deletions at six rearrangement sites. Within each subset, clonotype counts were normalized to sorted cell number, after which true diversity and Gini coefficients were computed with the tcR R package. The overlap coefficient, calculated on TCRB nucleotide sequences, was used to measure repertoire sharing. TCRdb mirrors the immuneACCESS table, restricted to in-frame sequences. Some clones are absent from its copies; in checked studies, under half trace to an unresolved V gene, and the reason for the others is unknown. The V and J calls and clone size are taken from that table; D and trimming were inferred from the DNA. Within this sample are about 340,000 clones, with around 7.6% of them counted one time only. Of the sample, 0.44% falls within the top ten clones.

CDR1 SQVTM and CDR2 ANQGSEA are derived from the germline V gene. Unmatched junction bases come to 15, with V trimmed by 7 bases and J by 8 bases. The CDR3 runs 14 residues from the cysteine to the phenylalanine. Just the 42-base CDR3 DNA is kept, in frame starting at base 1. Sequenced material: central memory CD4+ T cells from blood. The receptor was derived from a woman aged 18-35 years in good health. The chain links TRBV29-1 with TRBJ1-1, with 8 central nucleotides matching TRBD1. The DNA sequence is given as TGCAGCGCCCGTTCCGGGACAGGAGGTCGGGAAGCTTTCTTT. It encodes CSARSGTGGREAFF.